One sample yielded the 30 T cell receptor beta chains listed below, sequenced in a study of Ad26.COV2.S vaccination and SARS-CoV-2 variants. Documented treatment: some 20 received Ad26.COV2.S at low or high dose, single or two shots; a few received placebo; per-sample allocation not given. Sampling was performed 63 days after the first vaccine or placebo injection. Generated by immunoSEQ multiplex PCR, the TCRdb table keeps only in-frame clones and is missing some. The sample comprises a few hundred thousand clones, around 87% of which are singletons, and about 3.6% rests with the top ten. The sequenced sample was peripheral blood, obtained in a trial of Ad26.COV2.S vaccine versus placebo. The receptors originated from a person between 18 and 65 years old who received the Ad26.COV2.S COVID-19 vaccine or a placebo.

Of note for this clone: One end of the junction does not line up with germline, which may come from a read error. This chain uses TRBV3-1 (or the pseudogene TRBV3-2) with TRBJ1-2; 9 nucleotides agree with TRBD1. This CDR3 is built from 14 residues. CDR1 is LGHDT, CDR2 YNNKEL, per germline (reference sequence). The CDR3 DNA sequence: TGTGCCAGCAGCCCGGGACAGGGCGTTTCCCTTAGGGCCTTC. Amino acid sequence: CASSPGQGVSLRAF.

This sequence joins TRBV11-3 and TRBJ2-1; 9 bases match TRBD2. V lost 5 bases and J lost 6; bases outside the gene matches: 11. CDR3 length: 16 amino acids. The V gene's germline CDR1 is SGHNT and CDR2 YENEEA. For the CDR3, the DNA is TGTGCCAGCAGCCGCCAAGCGGGGGGCCAGGGCAATGAGCAGTTCTTC. Amino acid sequence: CASSRQAGGQGNEQFF.

Comment on this clone: One junction end disagrees with the germline gene, perhaps due to a read error. The chain couples TRBV10-3 to TRBJ2-3; D might be TRBD2 (6 bases). Germline lookup yields CDR1 ENHRY and CDR2 SYGVKD. The CDR3 has 17 amino acids. CDR3 sequence: CAIRESLTGAGGDTQYF. In nucleotides, the CDR3 is TGTGCCATCAGGGAGTCCCTTACCGGGGCCGGGGGAGATACGCAGTATTTT.

The chain carries TRBV5-1 and TRBJ2-3, with D hard to call. Germline lookup yields CDR1 SGHRS and CDR2 YFSETQ. The CDR3 has 14 residues. The V gene lost 5 bases and the J gene lost 1 base, with 11 bases spanning the gap. The CDR3 sequence: CASSAESGTDTQYF. The CDR3 coding sequence is TGCGCCAGCAGTGCGGAGAGCGGCACAGATACGCAGTATTTT.

This chain joins TRBV9 and TRBJ2-5, with 8 bases matching TRBD1. J was trimmed by 4 bases and V by 1 base; bases with no gene match: 0. CDR1 is SGDLS and CDR2 is YYNGEE in the germline V gene. The CDR3 totals 13 residues. CDR3 bases: TGTGCCAGCAGCGTAACAGGGGGAGAGACCCAGTACTTC. Translating it yields CASSVTGGETQYF.

The chain uses TRBV4-3 and TRBJ2-5, with 9 nucleotides matching TRBD2. CDR1 is LGHNA, CDR2 YSLEER, per germline. This CDR3 has 15 amino acids. Unmatched junction bases numbered 6, after V lost 0 bases and J lost 7 bases. CDR3 in DNA: TGCGCCAGCAGCCAAGATGCGGGGGGGCAGGGGACCCAGTACTTC. It encodes CASSQDAGGQGTQYF.

This clone was found once. CDR3 DNA: TGTGCCAGCAGCTTAGAGGGCAACTATGGCTACACCTTC. This gives the protein CASSLEGNYGYTF. The chain recombines TRBV11-2 with TRBJ1-2; no firm D call. The CDR3 is 13 amino acids. Germline CDR1 SGHAT, CDR2 FQNNGV. V was trimmed by 0 bases and J by 2 bases, leaving 4 bases between them.

The rearrangement links TRBV7-2 to TRBJ2-3; D unclear. Germline assignment: CDR1 SGHTA and CDR2 FQGNSA. V was shortened by 5 bases and J by 6 bases, with 12 bases between the two germline ends. This CDR3 comprises 13 residues. CDR3 amino acids: CASSPLFGDTQYF. Here the CDR3 DNA reads TGTGCCAGCAGCCCTTTATTTGGGGATACGCAGTATTTT.

The table lists this clone with a few counts. The rearrangement uses TRBV4-1 and TRBJ1-2; the D gene is possibly TRBD1 (6 bases). The V and J ends lost 3 bases and 6 bases respectively, with 20 bases between them. Per the germline V gene, CDR1 is MGHRA and CDR2 is YSYEKL. The CDR3 covers 16 residues. The CDR3 bases are TGCGCCAGCAGCCAGCTCGGGGGGCCCGTCGCGGATGGCTACACCTTC. Translation: CASSQLGGPVADGYTF.

CDR3 bases: TGTGCCAGCAGCCCCGGGGGGACTAGCATTCAAGAGACCCAGTACTTC. Translated, it gives CASSPGGTSIQETQYF. This chain links TRBV9 with TRBJ2-5; the match to TRBD2 covers 9 bases. The CDR3 is made up of 16 amino acids. The V and J ends lost 4 bases and 2 bases, in that order; junction bases with no gene match: 9. Per germline, CDR1 SGDLS and CDR2 YYNGEE.

V and J are TRBV4-2 and TRBJ2-7, with D unresolved. CDR3 length: 15 residues. Germline CDR1 and CDR2: LGHNA and YNFKEQ. Between the trimmed V and J ends, which lost 0 bases and 4 bases, there was a span of 13 bases. In DNA form, the CDR3 reads TGTGCCAGCAGCCAAGATGAAAACGAGATTTACGAGCAGTACTTC. The encoded protein is CASSQDENEIYEQYF.

This clone appeared once. V gene TRBV2 combines with J gene TRBJ1-2; tentatively, D is TRBD1 (6 bases). The CDR3 totals 17 residues. Germline-derived CDR1 and CDR2 are SNHLY and FYNNEI. Trimming cost V 2 bases and J 7 bases, with 23 bases left between them. CDR3 in amino acids: CASSEPQGSSPLGGYTF. CDR3 in DNA: TGTGCCAGCAGTGAACCCCAGGGGAGTTCGCCATTGGGTGGCTACACCTTC. Together with reference TRBV2 and TRBJ1-2, the CDR3 gives the full variable domain: EPEVTQTPSHQVTQMGQEVILRCVPISNHLYFYWYRQILGQKVEFLVSFYNNEISEKSEIFDDQFSVERPDGSNFTLKIRSTKLEDSAMYFCASSEPQGSSPLGGYTFGSGTRLTVV.

This clone was seen just once. This chain uses TRBV19 with TRBJ1-2, with D perhaps TRBD1 (6 bases). Germline loops: CDR1 LNHDA, CDR2 SQIVND (reference sequence). V lost 5 bases, J lost 4 bases, and 8 bases lay in between. The CDR3 consists of 12 residues. CDR3 amino acids: CASSVRGYGYTF. The DNA of the CDR3 is TGTGCCAGTAGTGTCAGGGGCTATGGCTACACCTTC.

The chain joins TRBV6-5 to TRBJ1-1; 12 positions agree with TRBD1. Trimming at V came to 8 bases and at J to 5 bases, leaving 6 bases not matched to a gene. CDR3 size: 14 residues. Germline CDR1 and CDR2: MNHEY and SVGAGI. CDR3 nucleotides: TGTGCCAGCGTACCGGGACAGGGGGCAACTGAAGCTTTCTTT. It yields the protein CASVPGQGATEAFF.

The V call is TRBV2, the J call TRBJ2-2; 7 nucleotides line up with TRBD1. V lost 7 bases and J lost 6; bases outside the gene matches: 8. From germline, CDR1 is SNHLY and CDR2 FYNNEI. CDR3 length: 14 amino acids. DNA for the CDR3: TGTGCCAGCATCAGGGAGACAGGGCCCGGGGAGCTGTTTTTT. Protein: CASIRETGPGELFF.

This clone was counted a single time. J is TRBJ2-1 and V is TRBV5-4, with 10 bases identical to TRBD2. The germline CDR1 and CDR2 sequences are SGHNT and YYREEE (reference sequence). V dropped 6 bases and J dropped 6; count of bases not matched to a gene: 9. The CDR3 sequence is 15 residues long. The CDR3 loop reads CASKPSGSPSNEQFF. CDR3 sequence (DNA): TGTGCCAGCAAACCTAGCGGGAGTCCGTCCAATGAGCAGTTCTTC.

The CDR3 coding sequence is TGTGCCATCAGTGACGTCCGTACTGGCTACACCTTC. Translation gives CAISDVRTGYTF. The chain is built from TRBV10-3 and TRBJ1-2; no clear D gene. The CDR3 extends over 12 amino acids. The V end was cut by 3 bases, the J end by 7 bases, with 9 bases between. Germline CDR1 is ENHRY and CDR2 is SYGVKD.

The rearrangement links TRBV5-4 to TRBJ1-1; a possible D gene is TRBD1 (6 bases). V lost 0 bases, J lost 8 bases, and 14 bases lay in between. The germline CDR1 and CDR2 sequences are SGHNT and YYREEE (reference sequence). The CDR3 covers 14 residues. This CDR3 is CASSLASGAREAFF. CDR3 in DNA: TGTGCCAGCAGCTTGGCATCGGGGGCCCGGGAAGCTTTCTTT.

This clone was counted a single time. The V and J genes are TRBV28 and TRBJ2-1, with TRBD1 identical over 7 bases. V trimming: 7 bases; J trimming: 4 bases; junction bases outside the gene matches: 7. In germline, CDR1 is MDHEN, CDR2 SYDVKM. This CDR3 has 14 amino acids. The CDR3 protein is CASTRTGQYNEQFF. The CDR3 DNA sequence: TGTGCCAGCACTAGGACAGGACAGTACAATGAGCAGTTCTTC.

V is TRBV18 and J is TRBJ1-1, with a tentative D call TRBD1 (5 bases). V lost 5 bases and J 5 bases, leaving 15 bases between the germline ends. CDR1 is KGHSH and CDR2 is LQKENI in the germline V gene. The CDR3 runs to 14 residues. The CDR3 bases are TGTGCCAGCTCAGCGGGACCACGCGGGACTGAAGCTTTCTTT. It specifies CASSAGPRGTEAFF.

The chain combines TRBV3-1 (or the pseudogene TRBV3-2) with TRBJ1-1; perhaps TRBD1 as D (6 bases). Trimming shortened V by 3 bases and J by 1 base, and 12 bases separated the two germline ends. The germline V gene has CDR1 LGHDT and CDR2 YNNKEL (reference sequence). The CDR3 totals 15 residues. CDR3 coding DNA: TGTGCCAGCAGCCAGATGGACAGCCCGAACACTGAAGCTTTCTTT. It encodes CASSQMDSPNTEAFF.

The rearrangement joins TRBV11-3 to TRBJ1-1; no firm D call. Germline assignment: CDR1 SGHNT and CDR2 YENEEA. This CDR3 spans 13 amino acids. The V gene lost 4 bases and the J gene lost 1 base, with 7 bases spanning the gap. DNA of the CDR3: TGTGCCAGCAGCTCCCACAGGAACACTGAAGCTTTCTTT. Translating it yields CASSSHRNTEAFF.

This clone appeared once. The rearrangement uses TRBV3-1 (or the pseudogene TRBV3-2) and TRBJ2-1; 7 nucleotides match TRBD1. The trim removed 6 bases at V and 0 bases at J, leaving 8 bases unmatched. Germline V gene lookup returns CDR1 LGHDT and CDR2 YNNKEL (reference sequence). The length of the CDR3 is 16 residues. The CDR3 coding sequence is TGTGCCAGCAGGGATGGAACAGGGGCCTCCTACAATGAGCAGTTCTTC. Translated, it gives CASRDGTGASYNEQFF.

The chain links TRBV7-9 to TRBJ2-5; 11 bases agree with TRBD2. With 2 bases clipped from V and 5 bases from J, the junction kept 4 bases outside the gene matches. Germline loops: CDR1 SEHNR, CDR2 FQNEAQ (reference sequence). CDR3 length: 15 amino acids. CDR3 protein: CASSLLTSGVETQYF. Here the CDR3 DNA reads TGTGCCAGCAGCTTACTGACTAGCGGGGTGGAGACCCAGTACTTC.

This clone occurred a few times. Other DNA sequences in this specimen translate into the identical CDR3. V is TRBV5-1 and J is TRBJ1-2; D gene unclear. Trimming pared 0 bases from V and 4 bases from J, leaving 4 bases between. The CDR3 loop spans 12 amino acids. CDR1 and CDR2 (germline): SGHRS, YFSETQ. The CDR3 sequence is CASSLGGYGYTF. CDR3 nucleotide sequence: TGCGCCAGCAGCTTGGGGGGCTATGGCTACACCTTC.

This clone was observed a few times. Other DNA sequences in the sample encode the same CDR3. The V and J genes are TRBV10-1 and TRBJ1-1; the match to TRBD1 covers 7 bases. The CDR3 extends over 13 amino acids. Germline V gene data show CDR1 as WNHNN and CDR2 as SYGVQD (reference sequence). V trimming: 6 bases; J trimming: 4 bases; junction bases outside the gene matches: 5. CDR3 region: CASSRDRVTEAFF. CDR3 coding DNA: TGCGCCAGCAGCCGCGACAGGGTCACTGAAGCTTTCTTT.

The rearrangement links TRBV19 to TRBJ1-5; no clear D gene. Trimming pared 3 bases from V and 3 bases from J, leaving 9 bases between. The germline CDR1 and CDR2 sequences are LNHDA and SQIVND (reference sequence). CDR3 length equals 14 residues. For the CDR3, the DNA is TGTGCCAGTAGTATTGGTTCCCCCAATCAGCCCCAGCATTTT. It yields the protein CASSIGSPNQPQHF.

This chain joins TRBV10-1 and TRBJ2-2, with 8 bases that match TRBD2. The CDR3 covers 16 residues. Trimming took 3 bases from V and 7 from J; bases not matched to a gene: 10. Germline loops: CDR1 WNHNN, CDR2 SYGVQD (reference sequence). The CDR3 loop reads CASSDGREGLGGELFF. CDR3 sequence (DNA): TGCGCCAGCAGTGACGGGAGGGAGGGCCTTGGCGGGGAGCTGTTTTTT.

This chain links TRBV12-5 with TRBJ1-2; 7 nucleotides match TRBD1. Germline V gene sequence: CDR1 LGHNT, CDR2 FRNRAP. V lost 7 bases to trimming and J lost 12 bases; unmatched junction nucleotides: 5. The CDR3 covers 10 residues. Written as DNA, the CDR3 is TGTGCTAGTGCGGGGGGACAGCACACCTTC. Its translation: CASAGGQHTF.

V gene TRBV11-3 combines with J gene TRBJ2-1; D gene ambiguous. In germline, CDR1 is SGHNT, CDR2 YENEEA. The CDR3 covers 14 residues. Trimming stripped 5 bases from V and 7 bases from J, with 15 bases between. CDR3 DNA: TGTGCCAGCAGCCATCAGGAGACCGGGAATGAGCAGTTCTTC. Its protein product is CASSHQETGNEQFF.